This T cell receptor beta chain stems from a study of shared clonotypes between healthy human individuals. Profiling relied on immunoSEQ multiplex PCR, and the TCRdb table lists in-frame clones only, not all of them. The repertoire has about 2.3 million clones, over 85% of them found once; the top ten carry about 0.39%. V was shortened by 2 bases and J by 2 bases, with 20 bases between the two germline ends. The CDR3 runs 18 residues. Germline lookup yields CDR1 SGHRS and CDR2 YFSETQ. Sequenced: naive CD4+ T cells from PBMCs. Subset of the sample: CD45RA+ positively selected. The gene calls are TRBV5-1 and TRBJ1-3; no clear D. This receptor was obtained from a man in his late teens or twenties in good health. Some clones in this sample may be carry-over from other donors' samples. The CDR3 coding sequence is TGCGCCAGCAGCTTCAAATCCTCCCCAGACCAAGCTGGAAACACCATATATTTT. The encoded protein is CASSFKSSPDQAGNTIYF.